The rows below give T cell receptor beta chains drawn from one sample of a study of siplizumab effects on memory and regulatory T cells. Method: immunoSEQ multiplex PCR; TCRdb's copy keeps in-frame clones and lacks some. The sample includes about 69,000 clones, about 87% seen only once; the top ten take roughly 1.7%. The sample comprised Tregs sorted from blood. The receptor source for this set is a human donor in good health. Both conserved end residues are part of each CDR3. The D gene is left open where the match is weak. Expanded clones get a size class; other rows say once, few or many, or leave the size out.

clone size	J gene	D gene	V gene	CDR3 DNA	CDR3 protein
-	TRBJ2-1	-	TRBV9	TGTGCCAGCAGCGTAGGAGGGAGTACCTACAATGAGCAGTTCTTC	CASSVGGSTYNEQFF
once	TRBJ2-2	-	TRBV5-4	TGTGCCAGCAGCTTGGCCACCGGGGAGCTGTTTTTT	CASSLATGELFF
-	TRBJ2-7	-	TRBV10-3	TGTGCCATCAGCCCTGACACCTACGAGCAGTACTTC	CAISPDTYEQYF
-	TRBJ2-7	-	TRBV11-2	TGTGCCAGCAGCTTAGGGGTAGCGTCCTACGAGCAGTACTTC	CASSLGVASYEQYF
-	TRBJ1-3	-	TRBV6-5	TGTGCCAGCAGTTACTCGAGTGGAAACACCATATATTTT	CASSYSSGNTIYF
-	TRBJ1-1	-	TRBV18	TGTGCCAGCTCACCACCTAACAGGAGGAACACTGAAGCTTTCTTT	CASSPPNRRNTEAFF
few	TRBJ1-1	-	TRBV5-4	TGTGCCAGCAGCTTCAACACTGAAGCTTTCTTT	CASSFNTEAFF
-	TRBJ1-2	-	TRBV15	TGTGCCACCAGCACTGCGACAAACTATGGCTACACCTTC	CATSTATNYGYTF
-	TRBJ2-7	-	TRBV6-6	TGTGCCAGCAGTTACACGGCCTACGAGCAGTACTTC	CASSYTAYEQYF
-	TRBJ2-2	-	TRBV7-9	TGTGCCAGCAGCTTAGGACCCGGTAACGGGGAGCTGTTTTTT	CASSLGPGNGELFF
-	TRBJ1-1	TRBD1	TRBV5-1	TGCGCCAGCAGCCTGGGACAGGTCCTGAACACTGAAGCTTTCTTT	CASSLGQVLNTEAFF
-	TRBJ2-3	TRBD1	TRBV7-2	TGTGCCAGCAGCAACCCGGACAGGGGGGCTAGGTATTTT	CASSNPDRGARYF
-	TRBJ1-2	TRBD1	TRBV2	TGTGCCAGCAGTAACTTACAGGGGGCGAAAGATGGCTACACCTTC	CASSNLQGAKDGYTF
-	TRBJ2-5	TRBD2	TRBV5-4	TGTGCCAGCAGCCTTGGACTAGATCTAGAGACCCAGTACTTC	CASSLGLDLETQYF
few	TRBJ1-2	-	TRBV7-9	TGTGCCAGCAGCTTTGGGGTGGATGGCTACACCTTC	CASSFGVDGYTF
-	TRBJ1-2	TRBD1	TRBV7-2	TGTGCCAGCAGCTTAGCTGCAGGGGGAATCTATGGCTACACCTTC	CASSLAAGGIYGYTF
-	TRBJ1-2	-	TRBV6-5	TGTGCCAGCAGTTACAGTGCAGAATATGGCTACACCTTC	CASSYSAEYGYTF
-	TRBJ2-1	TRBD2	TRBV4-2	TGTGCCAGCAGCCAAAAAGGGGGGACTAGCGGATACAATGAGCAGTTCTTC	CASSQKGGTSGYNEQFF
-	TRBJ2-7	-	TRBV9	TGTGCCAGCAGCGTAGAGGGAAGGTCCTACGAGCAGTACTTC	CASSVEGRSYEQYF
-	TRBJ2-3	TRBD1	TRBV6-1	TGTGCCAGCAGTAAAGGACAGGGGGCGAGAGATACGCAGTATTTT	CASSKGQGARDTQYF
once	TRBJ1-3	-	TRBV7-9	TGTGCCAGCACTTATGAGGTCAGGGGAGGAAACACCATATATTTT	CASTYEVRGGNTIYF
-	TRBJ2-7	TRBD1	TRBV7-2	TGTGCTACGAGGCCGGACAGGGCTGGTTCCTACGAGCAGTACTTC	CATRPDRAGSYEQYF
-	TRBJ2-3	-	TRBV27	TGTGCCAGCAGCTCGCCCGATACGCAGTATTTT	CASSSPDTQYF
-	TRBJ2-1	TRBD2	TRBV7-2	TGTGCCAGCAGCCGTAGACTAGCGGGCGATGAGCAGTTCTTC	CASSRRLAGDEQFF
-	TRBJ1-1	-	TRBV7-9	TGTGCCAGCAGCTTAGGAGACCTGAACACTGAAGCTTTCTTT	CASSLGDLNTEAFF
-	TRBJ1-1	-	TRBV30	TGTGCCTGGAAGACTGAAGCTTTCTTT	CAWKTEAFF
-	TRBJ1-5	-	TRBV6-1	TGTGCCAGTATTAACAGGGGCAATCAGCCCCAGCATTTT	CASINRGNQPQHF
-	TRBJ2-1	-	TRBV18	TGTGCCAGCTCACCCAGAGTAGGAACTCCCTACAATGAGCAGTTCTTC	CASSPRVGTPYNEQFF
once	TRBJ2-1	-	TRBV12-5	TGTGCTAGTGGTTCTACTGGCTACAATGAGCAGTTCTTC	CASGSTGYNEQFF
-	TRBJ1-5	-	TRBV2	TGTGCCAGCAGTGAGCAGGGAAAACAGCCCCAGCATTTT	CASSEQGKQPQHF
-	TRBJ2-3	TRBD2	TRBV11-3	TGTGCCAGCAGCTTATTAGGACTAGCGGGAGGGCCAGATACGCAGTATTTT	CASSLLGLAGGPDTQYF
-	TRBJ2-7	TRBD2	TRBV11-2	TGTGCCAGCACCAGGACTAGCGGGAGTGGTACCTACGAGCAGTACTTC	CASTRTSGSGTYEQYF
-	TRBJ2-7	-	TRBV28	TGTGCCAGTTGGGACGGGACGTCCTACGAGCAGTACTTC	CASWDGTSYEQYF
-	TRBJ1-5	-	TRBV9	TGTGCCAGCAGCGTAGGCGAGGGTGGGAGCAATCAGCCCCAGCATTTT	CASSVGEGGSNQPQHF
-	TRBJ2-2	-	TRBV11-2	TGTGCCAGCAGCTTAGGGGGGAGTAACACCGGGGAGCTGTTTTTT	CASSLGGSNTGELFF
once	TRBJ2-7	TRBD1	TRBV5-5	TGTGCCAGCAGCGCCACAGGGGTCGAGTACTTC	CASSATGVEYF
once	TRBJ2-2	-	TRBV5-1	TGCGCCAGCAGCTTGACCACAGGGAGGGTCACCGGGGAGCTGTTTTTT	CASSLTTGRVTGELFF
-	TRBJ2-5	-	TRBV11-1	TGTGCCAGCAGCTCGACAGAGACTCAAGAGACCCAGTACTTC	CASSSTETQETQYF
-	TRBJ2-2	-	TRBV19	TGTGCCAGTAGTTTGACAGGTTACACCGGGGAGCTGTTTTTT	CASSLTGYTGELFF
few	TRBJ1-1	TRBD1	TRBV7-8	TGTGCCAGCAGCCCGACAGGGTTTGAAGCTTTCTTT	CASSPTGFEAFF
-	TRBJ1-5	-	TRBV2	TGTGCCAGCAAATACAGGTCGGAGCAGCCCCAGCATTTT	CASKYRSEQPQHF
-	TRBJ2-4	TRBD1	TRBV7-8	TGTGCCAGCACCGTCGACAGGGGGTGGAACATTCAGTACTTC	CASTVDRGWNIQYF
-	TRBJ2-5	-	TRBV7-3	TGTGCCAGCAGCTCCGGGCTGCGAGAGACCCAGTACTTC	CASSSGLRETQYF
-	TRBJ1-1	-	TRBV28	TGTGCCAGCAGTTTAGGGGAGCAAGCTTTCTTT	CASSLGEQAFF
few	TRBJ2-7	-	TRBV30	TGTGCCTGGATGTTCTCGGCAGGCTACGAGCAGTACTTC	CAWMFSAGYEQYF
once	TRBJ2-7	-	TRBV6-1	TGTGCCAGCACGGTTAGGGGGAGGGCGCACGAGCAGTACTTC	CASTVRGRAHEQYF
once	TRBJ1-5	-	TRBV2	TGTGCCAGCAGTGAACGCAGGGTGGGACAGCCCCAGCATTTT	CASSERRVGQPQHF
-	TRBJ2-2	-	TRBV9	TGTGCCAGCAGCGCTATCCCCGGCGGGGAGCTGTTTTTT	CASSAIPGGELFF
once	TRBJ1-4	TRBD1	TRBV5-4	TGTGCCAGCAGCGCGGGACAGGGAATCGAAAAACTGTTTTTT	CASSAGQGIEKLFF